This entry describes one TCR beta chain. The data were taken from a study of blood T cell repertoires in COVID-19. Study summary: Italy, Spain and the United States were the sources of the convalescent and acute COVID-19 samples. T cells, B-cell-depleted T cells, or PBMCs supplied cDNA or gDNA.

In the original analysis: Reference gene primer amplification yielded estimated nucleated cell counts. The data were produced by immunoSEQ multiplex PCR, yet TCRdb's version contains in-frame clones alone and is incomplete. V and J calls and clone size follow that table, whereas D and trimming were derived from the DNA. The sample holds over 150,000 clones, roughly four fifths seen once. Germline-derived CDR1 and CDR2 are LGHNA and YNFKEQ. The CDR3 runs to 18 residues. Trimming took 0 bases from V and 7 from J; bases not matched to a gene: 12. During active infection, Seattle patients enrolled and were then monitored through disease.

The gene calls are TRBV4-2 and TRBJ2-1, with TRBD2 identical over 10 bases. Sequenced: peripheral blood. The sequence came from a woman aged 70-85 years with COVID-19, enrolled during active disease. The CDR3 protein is CASSQDPQRSGRANEQFF. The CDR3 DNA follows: TGTGCCAGCAGCCAAGATCCCCAGAGGAGCGGGAGGGCTAATGAGCAGTTCTTC.